This T cell receptor beta chain was recovered during a study of blood T cell repertoires in COVID-19. Overall study context: There were acute and convalescent COVID-19 samples, and they came from the United States, Italy and Spain. T cells, B-cell-depleted T cells, or PBMCs provided the cDNA or gDNA that served as material.

V trimming: 5 bases; J trimming: 5 bases; junction bases outside the gene matches: 4. The CDR3 has 13 residues. CDR1 and CDR2 from the germline V gene are SGHTA and FQGNSA. Study processing details: The assay estimated nucleated cells by amplifying reference gene primers. Using immunoSEQ multiplex PCR, the repertoire was profiled, and TCRdb retains in-frame clones only, with some absent. That table supplies the V and J calls and clone size; D and trimming were determined from the DNA. The sample has roughly 47,000 clones, under 90% seen once; the top ten hold about 4%. The V gene is TRBV7-2, the J gene TRBJ1-2, with 8 bases identical to TRBD1. The sequence came from a woman aged 70 to 79 with acute or convalescent COVID-19. Material for sequencing was peripheral blood. CDR3 sequence reads: CASSLDRGYGYTF. The CDR3 DNA reads as TGTGCCAGCAGCCTAGACAGGGGTTATGGCTACACCTTC.